The next 17 T cell receptor beta chains were all read from a single sample in a study of control samples from healthy donors and cancer patients. Sequencing was performed with immunoSEQ multiplex PCR; in TCRdb, only in-frame clones are kept and a portion is missing. In the table there are tens of thousands of clones, roughly 91% of which are singletons. The specimen sequenced was PBMCs. The receptors derive from a man aged 50 or older with lung cancer.

The rearrangement uses TRBV11-2 and TRBJ1-2; 8 nucleotides agree with TRBD1. The CDR3 loop spans 12 amino acids. Germline V CDR1 and CDR2: SGHAT, FQNNGV. The V segment lost 5 bases and the J segment 8 bases; nucleotides outside the gene matches: 4. The chain's CDR3 is CASSQTGDGYTF. The CDR3 bases are TGTGCCAGCAGCCAGACAGGGGACGGCTACACCTTC.

This rearrangement joins TRBV30 to TRBJ1-6, with D possibly TRBD1 on 5 matching bases. This CDR3 comprises 15 residues. CDR1 and CDR2 from the germline V gene are GTSNPN and SVGIG (reference sequence). V lost 4 bases to trimming and J lost 2 bases, with 12 bases between them. The CDR3 bases are TGTGCCTGGACAGGGCGAGTGGCCTATAATTCACCCCTCCACTTT. It translates to CAWTGRVAYNSPLHF.

The chain links TRBV18 to TRBJ1-1; D call uncertain. The CDR3 contains 15 residues. V lost 0 bases and J lost 0, with 8 bases in between. From germline, CDR1 is KGHSH and CDR2 LQKENI. The CDR3 reads CASSPPVRVNTEAFF. The CDR3 DNA reads TGTGCCAGCTCACCACCGGTCCGTGTGAACACTGAAGCTTTCTTT. Variable domain in full (rest from reference TRBV18 and TRBJ1-1): NAGVMQNPRHLVRRRGQEARLRCSPMKGHSHVYWYRQLPEEGLKFMVYLQKENIIDESGMPKERFSAEFPKEGPSILRIQQVVRGDSAAYFCASSPPVRVNTEAFFGQGTRLTVV.

The V call is TRBV4-3, the J call TRBJ2-1; D gene ambiguous. The CDR3 is 13 residues long. CDR1 and CDR2 (germline): LGHNA, YSLEER. Trimming stripped 3 bases from V and 4 bases from J, with 7 bases between. The CDR3 DNA follows: TGCGCCAGCAGCCAGGACGGTTACAATGAGCAGTTCTTC. Protein product: CASSQDGYNEQFF.

The CDR3 bases are TGTGCCAGCAGTTATTGGTCTAGCACAGATACGCAGTATTTT. Amino acids: CASSYWSSTDTQYF. The chain combines TRBV6-2 or TRBV6-3 with TRBJ2-3; D is unresolved. Per germline, CDR1 MNHEY and CDR2 SVGEGT. CDR3 length: 14 amino acids. V lost 3 bases, J lost 0 bases, and 7 bases lay in between.

The V and J genes are TRBV12-3 or TRBV12-4 and TRBJ1-2; D unresolved. The CDR3 contains 12 residues. Trimming removed 6 bases from V and 0 bases from J, with 5 bases in between. Here the CDR3 DNA reads TGTGCCAGCAGCAGAGCTAACTATGGCTACACCTTC. Protein product: CASSRANYGYTF.

This rearrangement joins TRBV9 to TRBJ2-3; tentatively, D is TRBD2 (6 bases). The CDR3 sequence is 11 residues long. Trimming took 4 bases from V and 6 from J, leaving 6 bases between them. Germline CDR1 and CDR2: SGDLS and YYNGEE. CDR3: CASSRGDTQYF. CDR3 coding DNA: TGTGCCAGCAGCCGGGGGGATACGCAGTATTTT.

The sample holds one count of this clone. The V gene is TRBV6-4, the J gene TRBJ2-3; no definite D call. CDR1 and CDR2 (germline): MRHNA, SNTAGT. The CDR3 is made up of 14 amino acids. With 3 bases removed from V and 7 bases from J, the gap between germline ends came to 14 bases. DNA for the CDR3: TGTGCCAGCAGTGAATCGACCCGTCCTAATACGCAGTATTTT. Encoded protein: CASSESTRPNTQYF.

This chain links TRBV23-1 with TRBJ1-2; tentatively, D is TRBD1 (5 bases). TRBV23-1 qualifies as an ORF whose function is uncertain. Deletions cut 7 bases from V and 2 bases from J, with 11 bases between. This CDR3 has 13 amino acids. In nucleotides, the CDR3 is TGCGCCAGCACCCGCACAGGCAACTATGGCTACACCTTC. Protein: CASTRTGNYGYTF.

The chain joins TRBV13 to TRBJ2-7; 7 bases align to TRBD1. Germline-derived CDR1 and CDR2 are PRHDT and FYEKMQ (reference sequence). Unmatched junction bases numbered 8, after V lost 5 bases and J lost 4 bases. The CDR3 spans 14 residues. The CDR3 bases are TGTGCCAGCAGCATGCGACAGGGTGCTTACGAGCAGTACTTC. It codes for CASSMRQGAYEQYF.

V is TRBV25-1 and J is TRBJ2-7; D is unresolved. CDR3 length: 13 residues. CDR1 is MGHDK, CDR2 SYGVNS, per germline. Trimming removed 6 bases from V and 6 bases from J, with 15 bases in between. CDR3 in DNA: TGTGCCAGCAGAGGCTGGAACTTTGGCGAGCAGTACTTC. Amino acids: CASRGWNFGEQYF.

Only a few counts were recorded for this clone. The genes are TRBV27 and TRBJ2-5; D is perhaps TRBD2 (6 bases). Trimming removed 4 bases at V and 4 bases at J, with 13 bases between. Per the germline V gene, CDR1 is MNHEY and CDR2 is SMNVEV (reference sequence). The CDR3 is made up of 14 amino acids. The CDR3: CASSSGTARETQYF. CDR3 coding DNA: TGTGCCAGCAGTTCCGGGACTGCTCGAGAGACCCAGTACTTC.

This chain connects TRBV18 to TRBJ2-3; 10 bases fit TRBD2. The junction had 6 bases not matched to a gene; V was cut back by 2 bases and J by 4 bases. Per germline, CDR1 KGHSH and CDR2 LQKENI. The CDR3 is 16 residues long. CDR3 in DNA: TGTGCCAGCTCACCATCCGGGACTAGCGAGGCAGATACGCAGTATTTT. It yields the protein CASSPSGTSEADTQYF.

This clone was found once. Distinct nucleotide sequences in the sample also encode this CDR3. CDR3: CSAAGNEQFF. The CDR3 DNA reads as TGCAGTGCCGCTGGCAATGAGCAGTTCTTC. The chain uses TRBV20-1 and TRBJ2-1; D unclear. Trimming stripped 6 bases from V and 6 bases from J, with 6 bases between. The CDR3 loop spans 10 amino acids. Germline assignment: CDR1 DFQATT and CDR2 SNEGSKA (reference sequence).

This chain connects TRBV19 to TRBJ2-6; TRBD2 agrees at 10 bases. Per the germline V gene, CDR1 is LNHDA and CDR2 is SQIVND (reference sequence). The CDR3 runs to 18 residues. V dropped 4 bases and J dropped 0; count of bases not matched to a gene: 6. For the CDR3, the DNA is TGTGCCAGTAGTACTCTTAGGACTAGCGGCTCTGGGGCCAACGTCCTGACTTTC. Its translation is CASSTLRTSGSGANVLTF.

The V call is TRBV5-8, the J call TRBJ1-1; unclear D gene. The CDR3 extends over 14 amino acids. Between the trimmed V and J ends, which lost 4 bases and 11 bases, there was a span of 21 bases. Germline assignment: CDR1 SGHTS and CDR2 YDEGEE. CDR3 nucleotide sequence: TGTGCCAGCAGCCCGTCGGGAGGCCCGGGGAAGGCTTTCTTT. Amino acids: CASSPSGGPGKAFF.

This chain joins TRBV2 and TRBJ1-6; no firm D call. The CDR3 is made up of 13 amino acids. The germline gives CDR1 SNHLY, CDR2 FYNNEI. Trimming stripped 11 bases from V and 4 bases from J, with 12 bases between. The CDR3 protein is CAGTQEYNSPLHF. DNA for the CDR3: TGTGCCGGAACGCAGGAATATAATTCACCCCTCCACTTT.